The 21 T cell receptor beta chains below come from one sample, sequenced in a study of cytomegalovirus exposure and HLA in healthy donors. The PCR had 60 Vbeta and 13 Jbeta primers. Method: immunoSEQ multiplex PCR; TCRdb's copy keeps in-frame clones and lacks some. The table records around 240,000 clones, 82% of them present only once. The source material was PBMCs. Receptor source: a woman in her thirties or forties in good health and CMV-seropositive.

The J gene is TRBJ1-1, the V gene TRBV18; 10 bases line up with TRBD1. Germline V CDR1 and CDR2: KGHSH, LQKENI. V lost 3 bases and J lost 10; bases outside the gene matches: 8. This CDR3 is built from 14 residues. The CDR3 DNA reads TGTGCCAGCTCACCCGGACAGGGGGGCTGGGGAGCTTTCTTT. This gives the protein CASSPGQGGWGAFF.

This clone was counted only a few times. V gene TRBV27 combines with J gene TRBJ1-5, with TRBD1 matching 7 bases. V trimming: 3 bases; J trimming: 4 bases; junction bases outside the gene matches: 6. CDR3 length: 15 residues. CDR1 and CDR2 (germline): MNHEY, SMNVEV (reference sequence). The CDR3 DNA reads as TGTGCCAGCAGTTTTGGGAGACAGGGAAATCAGCCCCAGCATTTT. It encodes CASSFGRQGNQPQHF.

A few counts support this clone. The CDR3 nucleotides are TGTGCCAGCAGCCCTACAGGGGCGAATTCACCCCTCCACTTT. It codes for CASSPTGANSPLHF. J is TRBJ1-6 and V is TRBV28, with 7 bases fitting TRBD1. The CDR3 sequence is 14 residues long. Germline values: CDR1 MDHEN, CDR2 SYDVKM. Germline trimming cut 6 bases from V and 7 bases from J; bases unmatched to any gene: 6.

The genes are TRBV29-1 and TRBJ2-3; D is perhaps TRBD2 (5 bases). The length of the CDR3 is 15 residues. In germline, CDR1 is SQVTM, CDR2 ANQGSEA. V was shortened by 4 bases and J by 10 bases, with 24 bases between the two germline ends. For the CDR3, the DNA is TGCAGCGTTGTGTTCGAGACTACCACGTTTTGGTCGCAGTATTTT. Its translation: CSVVFETTTFWSQYF.

The V call is TRBV5-1, the J call TRBJ2-7; TRBD2 agrees at 10 bases. The length of the CDR3 is 15 residues. The junction had 2 bases not matched to a gene; V was cut back by 0 bases and J by 2 bases. Germline CDR1 and CDR2: SGHRS and YFSETQ. Here the CDR3 reads CASSLATSGAYEQYF. In DNA form, the CDR3 reads TGCGCCAGCAGCTTGGCCACTAGCGGGGCCTACGAGCAGTACTTC.

The chain employs TRBV10-3 and TRBJ2-3; tentative D call: TRBD2 (5 bases). The germline CDR1 and CDR2 sequences are ENHRY and SYGVKD. The CDR3 contains 16 residues. The V end was cut by 2 bases, the J end by 1 base, with 13 bases between. Written as DNA, the CDR3 is TGTGCCATCAGTGAGGGCCGCCGGCGGGGCACAGATACGCAGTATTTT. Translation: CAISEGRRRGTDTQYF.

This sequence joins TRBV23-1 and TRBJ1-4; 12 nucleotides align to TRBD1. TRBV23-1 carries the ORF label, with uncertain function. V shed 0 bases and J 7 bases; nucleotides not matched to a gene: 3. CDR3 size: 16 residues. DNA of the CDR3: TGCGCCAGCAGTCAATCGGGACAGGGGGCGCGTGAAAAACTGTTTTTT. This gives the protein CASSQSGQGAREKLFF.

V is TRBV2 and J is TRBJ2-1; the D gene is possibly TRBD1 (6 bases). The CDR3 is 18 amino acids. The V end lost 6 bases, the J end lost 1 base, and 22 bases lay between the germline ends. Germline V gene lookup returns CDR1 SNHLY and CDR2 FYNNEI. The CDR3 spells CASRESQGWVGSYNEQFF. For the CDR3, the DNA is TGTGCCAGCAGGGAATCACAGGGTTGGGTGGGGTCCTACAATGAGCAGTTCTTC.

This clone was recorded once. The genes are TRBV5-1 and TRBJ2-1, with 9 bases aligning to TRBD1. This CDR3 comprises 14 residues. The germline gives CDR1 SGHRS, CDR2 YFSETQ. V dropped 3 bases and J dropped 6; count of bases not matched to a gene: 4. The CDR3 region is CASSSGQGLNEQFF. In nucleotides, the CDR3 is TGCGCCAGCAGCTCGGGACAGGGTCTCAATGAGCAGTTCTTC.

V usage is TRBV25-1 and J usage is TRBJ1-4; tentative D call: TRBD1 (6 bases). Trimming cost V 1 base and J 0 bases, with 12 bases left between them. This CDR3 contains 17 residues. CDR1 and CDR2 from the germline V gene are MGHDK and SYGVNS. CDR3 DNA sequence: TGTGCCAGCAGTGAATCGGGCAGGGGAGCAACTAATGAAAAACTGTTTTTT. It specifies CASSESGRGATNEKLFF.

This chain uses TRBV10-3 with TRBJ2-5, with 7 bases identical to TRBD2. The CDR3 spans 13 residues. V gave up 4 bases and J gave up 2 bases; unmatched junction bases: 1. The germline CDR1 and CDR2 sequences are ENHRY and SYGVKD. The CDR3 region is CAISGLAQETQYF. For the CDR3, the DNA is TGTGCCATCAGTGGACTAGCACAAGAGACCCAGTACTTC.

The chain joins TRBV5-6 to TRBJ2-1; 9 positions match TRBD2. This CDR3 region has 19 residues. Germline CDR1 SGHDT, CDR2 YYEEEE. Germline trimming cut 3 bases from V and 5 bases from J; bases unmatched to any gene: 18. The CDR3 coding sequence is TGTGCCAGCAGCTGGACAACCGCGGTAGCGGGAGATAGAGACAATGAGCAGTTCTTC. It encodes CASSWTTAVAGDRDNEQFF.

The genes are TRBV27 and TRBJ1-2; 7 nucleotides agree with TRBD1. V lost 6 bases to trimming and J lost 4 bases; unmatched junction nucleotides: 8. Germline CDR1 reads MNHEY; CDR2 reads SMNVEV (reference sequence). This CDR3 contains 14 residues. The CDR3 is CASSSPGQLYGYTF. The CDR3, as DNA: TGTGCCAGCAGCAGCCCGGGACAGCTCTATGGCTACACCTTC.

This chain links TRBV2 with TRBJ2-3; no reliable D call. Germline V gene lookup returns CDR1 SNHLY and CDR2 FYNNEI. Trimming removed 3 bases from V and 2 bases from J, with 9 bases in between. The CDR3 spans 14 residues. Here the CDR3 DNA reads TGTGCCAGCAGTGACCCACTCTCCACAGATACGCAGTATTTT. Protein sequence: CASSDPLSTDTQYF.

This chain connects TRBV19 to TRBJ1-1; D is possibly TRBD1 (5 bases). There are 13 residues in the CDR3. Germline CDR1 and CDR2: LNHDA and SQIVND (reference sequence). With 3 bases removed from V and 4 bases from J, the gap between germline ends came to 9 bases. The CDR3 here is CASSIRGSTEAFF. The CDR3 nucleotides are TGTGCCAGTAGTATCCGGGGGAGCACTGAAGCTTTCTTT. The whole variable domain, filled in from reference TRBV19 and TRBJ1-1, reads DGGITQSPKYLFRKEGQNVTLSCEQNLNHDAMYWYRQDPGQGLRLIYYSQIVNDFQKGDIAEGYSVSREKKESFPLTVTSAQKNPTAFYLCASSIRGSTEAFFGQGTRLTVV.

V gene TRBV5-1 combines with J gene TRBJ2-1; 7 positions agree with TRBD2. Germline CDR1 is SGHRS and CDR2 is YFSETQ. This CDR3 comprises 14 residues. Trimming took 4 bases from V and 9 from J; bases not matched to a gene: 10. CDR3 in amino acids: CASSHGLVYAEQFF. The DNA of the CDR3 is TGCGCCAGCAGCCACGGACTAGTTTACGCTGAGCAGTTCTTC.

The chain recombines TRBV7-9 with TRBJ1-1; 7 bases agree with TRBD1. With V trimmed by 2 bases and J by 7 bases, 10 bases remained unmatched. This CDR3 has 15 amino acids. The germline V gene encodes CDR1 SEHNR and CDR2 FQNEAQ (reference sequence). The CDR3 DNA reads as TGTGCCAGCAGCTTACTTAACAGGGGCTGGGGTGAAGCTTTCTTT. It specifies CASSLLNRGWGEAFF.

V gene TRBV4-1 combines with J gene TRBJ2-7, with 8 bases identical to TRBD2. This CDR3 is 17 amino acids long. With V trimmed by 1 base and J by 2 bases, 10 bases remained unmatched. Germline V gives CDR1 MGHRA, CDR2 YSYEKL. The DNA for the CDR3 is TGCGCCAGCAGCCAAGGTAAGACTAGCGTACCACCCTACGAGCAGTACTTC. Translated: CASSQGKTSVPPYEQYF.

This clone was observed a handful of times. The chain joins TRBV7-2 to TRBJ1-3, with D possibly TRBD1 on 6 matching bases. This CDR3 has 15 residues. Germline V gene lookup returns CDR1 SGHTA and CDR2 FQGNSA. V was trimmed by 1 base and J by 7 bases, leaving 14 bases between them. CDR3 bases: TGTGCCAGCAGCTTAGTTGCGGGGGCGGGGAACACCATATATTTT. Its protein product is CASSLVAGAGNTIYF.

The rearrangement links TRBV27 to TRBJ2-7, with 7 bases that match TRBD1. The J segment lost 5 bases and the V segment lost 5 bases, leaving 12 bases of the junction unmatched. The CDR3 runs to 15 residues. From germline, CDR1 is MNHEY and CDR2 SMNVEV (reference sequence). CDR3 loop: CASSNRAGGVDEQYF. CDR3 nucleotides: TGTGCCAGCAGTAATCGCGCAGGGGGTGTCGACGAGCAGTACTTC.

The genes are TRBV7-9 and TRBJ2-7, with TRBD2 identical over 14 bases. The V gene's germline CDR1 is SEHNR and CDR2 FQNEAQ (reference sequence). The CDR3 is 17 amino acids. The V gene end was trimmed by 7 bases and the J gene end by 0 bases; junction bases not matched to a gene: 8. CDR3 DNA: TGTGCCAGCACGAGGACTAGCGGGAGGTCTAGCTCCTACGAGCAGTACTTC. Translated, it gives CASTRTSGRSSSYEQYF.